One and the same sample provided the 10 T cell receptor beta chains below, sequenced in a study of T cells after yellow fever vaccination. MiXCR, run by TCRdb on the 5' RACE reads, gives a single entry per CDR3 protein. The sample holds some 220,000 distinct CDR3 sequences, more than 3% seen once. The material was CD4+ T cells sorted from PBMCs, obtained 10 days after the yellow fever booster vaccination. The receptors stem from a man aged 18 to 35 who received the YFV17D yellow fever vaccine.

At least ten counts were recorded for this clonotype. The chain recombines TRBV12-3 or TRBV12-4 with TRBJ2-1; TRBD2 matches 8 bases. V shed 5 bases, J shed 8 bases, and the junction held 5 bases outside the gene matches. The CDR3 consists of 13 residues. The CDR3 protein is CASSRGGSDEQFF. CDR3 nucleotides: TGTGCCAGCAGTCGGGGGGGCTCGGATGAGCAGTTCTTC.

CDR3 sequence (DNA): TGCAGTGCTGGGGGACTCCTGCCCTATCAGCCCCAGCATTTT. It specifies CSAGGLLPYQPQHF. The chain couples TRBV20-1 to TRBJ1-5; TRBD1 might be the D (5 bases). Germline loops: CDR1 DFQATT, CDR2 SNEGSKA (reference sequence). Trimming pared 5 bases from V and 5 bases from J, leaving 16 bases between. There are 14 residues in the CDR3.

There are many counts of this clonotype. The chain uses TRBV5-5 and TRBJ2-7; TRBD1 matches 8 bases. J was trimmed by 9 bases and V by 4 bases; bases with no gene match: 12. Germline loops: CDR1 SGHKS, CDR2 YYEKEE (reference sequence). The CDR3 length is 14 residues. For the CDR3, the DNA is TGTGCCAGCAGCCCAACCGGACAGGGTCAAGGGCAGTACGTC. This codes for CASSPTGQGQGQYV.

This clonotype was found many times. The chain carries TRBV20-1 and TRBJ2-7; unclear D gene. Germline V gene data show CDR1 as DFQATT and CDR2 as SNEGSKA (reference sequence). This CDR3 is 12 amino acids long. CDR3 DNA sequence: TGCATCCTATCCAGGCCTACCTACGAGCAGTACTTC. This codes for CILSRPTYEQYF.

The J gene is TRBJ2-1, the V gene TRBV12-3 or TRBV12-4, with 10 bases aligning to TRBD2. The CDR3 extends over 15 amino acids. V lost 2 bases and J lost 12; bases outside the gene matches: 10. The CDR3 protein is CASSLLLAGLGLQFF. For the CDR3, the DNA is TGTGCCAGCAGTTTATTACTAGCGGGGCTGGGACTGCAGTTCTTC.

This clonotype was counted at least ten times. The gene calls are TRBV12-3 or TRBV12-4 and TRBJ1-5; no reliable D call. V shed 6 bases and J shed 0 bases, with 15 bases lying between them. The CDR3 runs 16 residues. In DNA, the CDR3 is TGTGCCAGCAGAACTTCGACTGGGGTTAGCAATCAGCCCCAGCATTTT. As protein: CASRTSTGVSNQPQHF.

This clonotype was observed a handful of times. The chain links TRBV6-5 to TRBJ1-5; no firm D call. CDR3 length: 14 residues. The V end was cut by 4 bases, the J end by 8 bases, with 15 bases between. Germline V lookup: CDR1 MNHEY, CDR2 SVGAGI. CDR3 sequence reads: CASSSNTNWEPQHF. As DNA, the CDR3 is TGTGCCAGCAGTTCTAATACAAATTGGGAGCCCCAGCATTTT.

This clonotype was seen a handful of times. The J gene is TRBJ1-4, the V gene TRBV12-3 or TRBV12-4, with a tentative D call TRBD1 (5 bases). V lost 4 bases to trimming and J lost 5 bases, with 8 bases between them. This CDR3 has 13 amino acids. The CDR3 nucleotides read TGTGCCAGCAGTTCGACAGTAAATGAAAAACTGTTTTTT. This translates into CASSSTVNEKLFF.

This clonotype was counted many times. This chain uses TRBV15 with TRBJ2-5, with 9 positions matching TRBD1. J gave up 9 bases and V 0 bases, and 11 bases lay outside the gene matches. The CDR3 runs 16 residues. Germline values: CDR1 LNHNV, CDR2 YYDKDF (reference sequence). The CDR3, as DNA: TGTGCCACCAGCAGAGATAAAGGGACAGGGTTTTTTTCCCAGTACTTC. It translates to CATSRDKGTGFFSQYF. Using reference TRBV15 and TRBJ2-5 for the parts outside the CDR3, the full variable domain is DAMVIQNPRYQVTQFGKPVTLSCSQTLNHNVMYWYQQKSSQAPKLLFHYYDKDFNNEADTPDNFQSRRPNTSFCFLDIRSPGLGDTAMYLCATSRDKGTGFFSQYFGPGTRLLVL.

The J gene is TRBJ2-7, the V gene TRBV5-1; TRBD1 agrees at 10 bases. V was pared by 1 base and J by 5 bases, with 3 bases of the junction left unmatched. This CDR3 region has 14 residues. Germline loops: CDR1 SGHRS, CDR2 YFSETQ. The CDR3 DNA reads as TGCGCCAGCAGCTTGCTGACAGGGGGCAACGAGCAGTACTTC. Amino acids: CASSLLTGGNEQYF. The entire variable domain, with the rest obtained from reference TRBV5-1 and TRBJ2-7, is as follows: KAGVTQTPRYLIKTRGQQVTLSCSPISGHRSVSWYQQTPGQGLQFLFEYFSETQRNKGNFPGRFSGRQFSNSRSEMNVSTLELGDSALYLCASSLLTGGNEQYFGPGTRLTVT.